Listed below are T cell receptor beta chains from one sample, sequenced in a study of cytomegalovirus exposure and HLA in healthy donors. Clones were sequenced by immunoSEQ multiplex PCR, and TCRdb holds only the in-frame ones, with some missing. Of more than 120,000 clones detected, approximately 86% appear once; the ten largest clones hold 4.5%. The sequenced sample consisted of PBMCs. Source of these receptors: a man between 18 and 29 years old in good health and CMV-seropositive. The CDR3 runs from the conserved cysteine through the conserved F or W. D genes are given only for firm matches. Clone size is shown for a subset of rows, as once, few, many or a class of expanded clone.

clone_size j_call v_call d_call cdr3_aa cdr3_nt
- TRBJ2-3 TRBV7-9 - CAAGTDTQYF TGTGCCGCAGGCACGGATACGCAGTATTTT
- TRBJ2-3 TRBV6-1 TRBD2 CASSELAGGPDTQYF TGTGCCAGCAGTGAGCTAGCGGGGGGGCCAGATACGCAGTATTTT
- TRBJ2-7 TRBV18 - CASSQGQYYEQYF TGTGCCAGCTCGCAGGGACAATACTACGAGCAGTACTTC
- TRBJ2-2 TRBV5-1 - CASSLGGPTGELFF TGCGCCAGCAGCTTGGGGGGGCCCACCGGGGAGCTGTTTTTT
- TRBJ2-3 TRBV5-1 - CASSWSVTDTQYF TGCGCCAGCAGCTGGTCAGTCACAGATACGCAGTATTTT
- TRBJ2-7 TRBV4-1 TRBD1 CASSLEGGGYYEQYF TGCGCCAGCAGCCTGGAAGGGGGCGGTTACTACGAGCAGTACTTC
- TRBJ1-2 TRBV28 - CASSFRGVVGYTF TGTGCCAGCAGTTTTCGGGGGGTTGTTGGCTACACCTTC
once TRBJ1-4 TRBV7-9 - CASSLADWKLFF TGTGCCAGCAGCTTAGCCGACTGGAAACTGTTTTTT
- TRBJ1-2 TRBV27 - CASSTFPGGADYYGYTF TGTGCCAGCAGTACCTTCCCGGGAGGGGCTGATTACTATGGCTACACCTTC
- TRBJ1-1 TRBV4-1 - CASSQLTLMNTEAFF TGCGCCAGCAGCCAACTTACACTAATGAACACTGAAGCTTTCTTT
- TRBJ1-2 TRBV5-1 - CASSLAQTLYGYTF TGCGCCAGCAGCTTGGCACAGACCCTCTATGGCTACACCTTC
- TRBJ1-2 TRBV13 - CASSLALRGGYTF TGTGCCAGCAGCTTAGCTCTTCGGGGTGGCTACACCTTC
- TRBJ1-3 TRBV18 TRBD1 CASSPWEQGSPGNTIYF TGTGCCAGCTCACCATGGGAACAGGGGAGTCCTGGAAACACCATATATTTT
- TRBJ2-3 TRBV5-6 - CASSLAGYSTDTQYF TGTGCCAGCAGCTTGGCGGGGTATAGCACAGATACGCAGTATTTT
- TRBJ2-3 TRBV18 - CASSPSLSTDTQYF TGTGCCAGCTCACCATCCTTAAGCACAGATACGCAGTATTTT
- TRBJ1-4 TRBV28 TRBD1 CASSLPGQGAEKLFF TGTGCCAGCAGTTTGCCGGGACAGGGGGCTGAAAAACTGTTTTTT
few TRBJ2-7 TRBV7-9 TRBD2 CASSFSGGTNYEQYF TGTGCCAGCAGCTTTAGCGGGGGGACAAACTACGAGCAGTACTTC
- TRBJ1-2 TRBV5-1 - CASSPRLRDGYTF TGCGCCAGCAGCCCCAGGTTGCGAGATGGCTACACCTTC
- TRBJ1-2 TRBV28 - CASSLQGMYGYTF TGTGCCAGCAGTTTGCAGGGGATGTATGGCTACACCTTC
once TRBJ1-1 TRBV4-1 - CASSQGPGAENLNMEAFF TGCGCCAGCAGCCAAGGGCCCGGTGCGGAAAATTTGAACATGGAAGCTTTCTTT
- TRBJ1-1 TRBV7-9 - CASSLLGSTEAFF TGTGCCAGCAGCTTACTCGGTAGCACTGAAGCTTTCTTT
- TRBJ1-5 TRBV12-5 - CASATTGDNQPQHF TGTGCTAGTGCCACGACAGGAGATAATCAGCCCCAGCATTTT
many TRBJ2-3 TRBV25-1 - CASSMDREPTDTQYF TGTGCCAGCAGCATGGATCGGGAACCCACAGATACGCAGTATTTT
- TRBJ2-4 TRBV7-9 TRBD2 CASSPTTSGLAKNIQYF TGTGCCAGCAGCCCGACGACTAGCGGGTTAGCCAAAAACATTCAGTACTTC
- TRBJ1-1 TRBV20-1 - CSARDPPEAFF TGCAGTGCTAGAGATCCCCCAGAAGCTTTCTTT
- TRBJ1-1 TRBV11-2 TRBD1 CASSRNQGAGEAFF TGTGCCAGCAGTCGAAACCAGGGGGCGGGTGAAGCTTTCTTT
once TRBJ1-5 TRBV6-4 TRBD1 CASTNMDRGDQPQHF TGTGCCAGCACCAACATGGACAGGGGGGATCAGCCCCAGCATTTT
- TRBJ1-1 TRBV5-1 - CASSPTTLNTEAFF TGCGCCAGCAGCCCAACGACACTGAACACTGAAGCTTTCTTT
- TRBJ1-1 TRBV19 TRBD1 CASRGTGTVTEAFF TGTGCCAGTAGAGGAACCGGGACAGTGACTGAAGCTTTCTTT
- TRBJ2-7 TRBV2 - CASSLLGSQEQYF TGTGCCAGCAGCTTACTGGGCAGCCAAGAGCAGTACTTC
- TRBJ1-1 TRBV5-6 - CASSPRTGGNTEAFF TGTGCCAGCAGCCCCCGGACGGGAGGGAACACTGAAGCTTTCTTT
- TRBJ2-7 TRBV2 - CASRGLPRMSYEQYF TGTGCCAGCAGGGGACTCCCACGGATGTCCTACGAGCAGTACTTC
- TRBJ1-1 TRBV29-1 - CSVGEGRGGTEAFF TGCAGCGTTGGAGAGGGTAGGGGGGGAACTGAAGCTTTCTTT
- TRBJ1-5 TRBV5-6 TRBD1 CASSFTGDQPQHF TGTGCCAGCAGCTTTACAGGGGATCAGCCCCAGCATTTT
once TRBJ2-5 TRBV27 - CASSLSLATQETQYF TGTGCCAGCAGTTTAAGCCTAGCAACCCAAGAGACCCAGTACTTC
- TRBJ2-1 TRBV9 - CASSGNPTLGSYNEQFF TGTGCCAGCAGCGGCAATCCGACATTAGGCTCCTACAATGAGCAGTTCTTC
- TRBJ1-2 TRBV4-1 - CASSQTGQSNYGYTF TGCGCCAGCAGCCAGACCGGACAGAGTAACTATGGCTACACCTTC
- TRBJ1-4 TRBV4-2 - CASSGQGLEKLFF TGTGCCAGCAGCGGGCAGGGATTGGAAAAACTGTTTTTT
- TRBJ1-2 TRBV5-1 - CASSTPGGPFYTF TGCGCCAGCAGCACACCGGGGGGACCGTTCTACACCTTC
- TRBJ2-7 TRBV5-1 TRBD1 CASSSGQGAYEQYF TGCGCCAGCAGCTCCGGACAGGGGGCGTACGAGCAGTACTTC
- TRBJ2-2 TRBV23-1 TRBD2 CASSQSSGGRTGELFF TGCGCCAGCAGTCAATCGAGCGGGGGCCGGACCGGGGAGCTGTTTTTT
- TRBJ1-2 TRBV5-6 TRBD1 CASSLGQGGGGYTF TGTGCCAGCAGCTTGGGACAGGGCGGTGGTGGCTACACCTTC
- TRBJ1-5 TRBV4-1 TRBD1 CASSQDLGQDQPQHF TGCGCCAGCAGCCAAGATCTTGGACAGGATCAGCCCCAGCATTTT
- TRBJ2-1 TRBV6-5 TRBD2 CASRGGGSYNEQFF TGTGCCAGTCGTGGCGGGGGTTCCTACAATGAGCAGTTCTTC
- TRBJ1-1 TRBV7-9 - CASSSPRGGDPMNTEAFF TGTGCCAGCAGCTCCCCGCGAGGAGGGGACCCCATGAACACTGAAGCTTTCTTT
few TRBJ2-7 TRBV6-5 - CASRQGAEQYF TGTGCCAGCAGACAGGGAGCCGAGCAGTACTTC
- TRBJ1-5 TRBV18 TRBD1 CASSSGTGTTPQHF TGTGCCAGCTCGTCCGGGACAGGCACAACGCCCCAGCATTTT
few TRBJ2-7 TRBV5-1 - CASSLSGVSYEQYF TGCGCCAGCAGCTTATCGGGGGTGTCCTACGAGCAGTACTTC
- TRBJ1-2 TRBV13 TRBD1 CASSLSQGAGGYTF TGTGCCAGCAGCCTTAGTCAGGGGGCAGGTGGCTACACCTTC
- TRBJ2-2 TRBV9 - CASSVAGQGTGELFF TGTGCCAGCAGCGTAGCAGGGCAGGGCACCGGGGAGCTGTTTTTT
once TRBJ2-3 TRBV27 TRBD1 CASSLTDRGHTQYF TGTGCCAGCAGTCTGACAGACAGGGGCCATACGCAGTATTTT
- TRBJ1-5 TRBV4-1 - CASSRERTEFSNQPQHF TGCGCCAGCAGCCGGGAGAGGACAGAGTTTAGCAATCAGCCCCAGCATTTT
- TRBJ2-7 TRBV6-6 - CASSRSGVLDEQYF TGTGCCAGCAGCCGGTCTGGAGTTCTTGACGAGCAGTACTTC
- TRBJ1-1 TRBV5-1 TRBD1 CASSFGQGRTTEAFF TGCGCCAGCAGCTTCGGACAGGGAAGGACCACTGAAGCTTTCTTT